This T cell receptor (beta chain) was captured by sequencing in a study of shared clonotypes between healthy human individuals. Study observations and caveats: Researchers found naive subsets generally carried larger estimated richness than memory subsets.

V lost 5 bases and J 1 base, leaving 6 bases between the germline ends. CDR3 size: 13 residues. Germline CDR1 and CDR2: SGHVS and FQNEAQ. About this clone itself: Its antigen remains unidentified.

Generated by immunoSEQ multiplex PCR, the TCRdb table keeps only in-frame clones and is missing some. The table has some 2,400,000 clones, around 95% seen once; the top ten hold approximately 0.13%. The chain joins TRBV7-8 to TRBJ1-5, with unresolved D. What was sequenced was naive CD4+ T cells sorted from blood. The sample's subset: CD45RA+ positively selected. This sequence was found in a man between 18 and 35 years old in good health. The CDR3 DNA reads TGTGCCAGCAGCGGAAGAAGCAATCAGCCCCAGCATTTT. Translation gives CASSGRSNQPQHF.